The clone carrying this T cell receptor (beta chain) was found a few times. Its antigen is unidentified. Trimming cost V 5 bases and J 6 bases, with 17 bases left between them. This CDR3 has 16 residues. Germline values: CDR1 SGHTA, CDR2 FQGNSA. Expressed TCRB transcripts were sequenced because the isolated RNA had all been reverse transcribed beforehand. The average read count of naive, central memory and regulatory T cell samples was about 3.57 million. TCRdb keeps only in-frame clones here, not all; method: immunoSEQ multiplex PCR. The profile shows a few hundred thousand clones, about 15% of them singletons. The sample originates from a study of beta chain features in type 1 diabetes. Across the whole study: Examined across all samples were some 110,000,000 sorted cells. Study-wide results and limits: There were fewer insertions and more deletions at the VDJ junctions of type 1 diabetes patients.

The clonotype was recovered from a man younger than 40 in good health. The chain joins TRBV7-2 to TRBJ2-6, with D perhaps given as TRBD1 or TRBD2 (5 bases each). The sample taken for sequencing was central memory CD4+ T cells from blood. CDR3 DNA: TGTGCCAGCAGCCCCCGGGACGCCCCTGTGGCCAACGTCCTGACTTTC. This gives the protein CASSPRDAPVANVLTF. Drawing the rest from reference TRBV7-2 and TRBJ2-6, the complete variable domain is GAGVSQSPSNKVTEKGKDVELRCDPISGHTALYWYRQSLGQGLEFLIYFQGNSAPDKSGLPSDRFSAERTGGSVSTLTIQRTQQEDSAVYLCASSPRDAPVANVLTFGAGSRLTVL.